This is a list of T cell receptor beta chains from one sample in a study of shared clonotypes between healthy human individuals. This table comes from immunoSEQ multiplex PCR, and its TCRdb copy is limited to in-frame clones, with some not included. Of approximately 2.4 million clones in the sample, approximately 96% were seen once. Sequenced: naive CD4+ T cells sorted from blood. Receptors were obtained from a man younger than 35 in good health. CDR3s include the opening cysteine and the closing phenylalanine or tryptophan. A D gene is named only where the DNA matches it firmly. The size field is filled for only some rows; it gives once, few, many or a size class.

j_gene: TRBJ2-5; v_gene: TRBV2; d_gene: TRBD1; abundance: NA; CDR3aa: CATWDSKSTQYF; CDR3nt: TGTGCCACATGGGACAGTAAGTCGACCCAGTACTTC
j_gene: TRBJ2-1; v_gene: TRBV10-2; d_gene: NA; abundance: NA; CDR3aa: CAAWDSLTNEQFF; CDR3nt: TGCGCCGCATGGGACTCGTTGACCAATGAGCAGTTCTTC
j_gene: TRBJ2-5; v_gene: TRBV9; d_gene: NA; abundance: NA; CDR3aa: CASSVGIAETQETQYF; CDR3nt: TGTGCCAGCAGCGTAGGAATAGCGGAAACCCAAGAGACCCAGTACTTC
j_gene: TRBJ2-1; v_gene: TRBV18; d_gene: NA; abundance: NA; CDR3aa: CASSPKDNEQFF; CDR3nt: TGTGCCAGCTCGCCTAAGGACAATGAGCAGTTCTTC
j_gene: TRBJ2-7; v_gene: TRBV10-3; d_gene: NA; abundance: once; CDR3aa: CAISPMDSDEQYF; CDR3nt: TGTGCCATCAGCCCCATGGACTCGGACGAGCAGTACTTC
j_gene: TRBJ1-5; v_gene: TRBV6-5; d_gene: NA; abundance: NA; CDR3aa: CASSYSSGSRVWHF; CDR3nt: TGTGCCAGCAGTTACTCGTCGGGGTCGCGAGTTTGGCATTTT
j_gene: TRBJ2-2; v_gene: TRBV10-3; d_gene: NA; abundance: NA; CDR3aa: CAISESTEGIGELFF; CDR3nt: TGTGCCATCAGTGAGTCCACCGAAGGGATCGGGGAGCTGTTTTTT
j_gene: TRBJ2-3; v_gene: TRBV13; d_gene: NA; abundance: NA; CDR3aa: CASSFGGPSTDTQYF; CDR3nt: TGTGCCAGCAGCTTTGGGGGACCGAGCACAGATACGCAGTATTTT
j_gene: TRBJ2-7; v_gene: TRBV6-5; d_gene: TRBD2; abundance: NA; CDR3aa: CASSQGLAGLEQYF; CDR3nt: TGTGCCAGCAGTCAGGGACTAGCGGGACTCGAGCAGTACTTC
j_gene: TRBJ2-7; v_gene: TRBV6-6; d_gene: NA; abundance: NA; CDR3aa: CASSGTYEQYF; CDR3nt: TGTGCCAGCAGTGGGACCTACGAGCAGTACTTC
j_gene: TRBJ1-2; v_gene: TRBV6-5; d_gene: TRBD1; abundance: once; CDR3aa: CASRRQGSDLYGYTF; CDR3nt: TGTGCCAGCAGGCGACAGGGTAGTGATCTCTATGGCTACACCTTC
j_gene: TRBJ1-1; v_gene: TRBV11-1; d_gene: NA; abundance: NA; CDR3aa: CASSLVANTEAFF; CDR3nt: TGTGCCAGCAGCCTGGTGGCCAACACTGAAGCTTTCTTT
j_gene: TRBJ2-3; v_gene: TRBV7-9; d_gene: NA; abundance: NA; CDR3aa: CASSNTDTQYF; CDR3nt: TGTGCCAGCAGCAATACAGATACGCAGTATTTT
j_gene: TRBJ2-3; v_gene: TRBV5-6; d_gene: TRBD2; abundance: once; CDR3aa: CASTSGTDTQYF; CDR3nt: TGTGCCAGCACTAGCGGTACGGATACGCAGTATTTT
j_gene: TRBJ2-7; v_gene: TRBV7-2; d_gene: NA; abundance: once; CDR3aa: CASSSGGGAYEQYF; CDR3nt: TGTGCCAGCAGCTCCGGAGGGGGAGCTTACGAGCAGTACTTC
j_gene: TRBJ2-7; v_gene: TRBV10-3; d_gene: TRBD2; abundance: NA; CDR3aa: CAISLILELAEPSYEQYF; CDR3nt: TGTGCCATCAGTTTGATTCTTGAACTAGCGGAACCATCCTACGAGCAGTACTTC
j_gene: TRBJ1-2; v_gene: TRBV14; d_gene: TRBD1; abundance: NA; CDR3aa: CASSRDRGGYTF; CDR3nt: TGTGCCAGCAGCCGGGACAGGGGTGGCTACACCTTC
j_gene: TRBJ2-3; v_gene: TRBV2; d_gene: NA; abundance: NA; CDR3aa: CASRVGDTQYF; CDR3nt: TGTGCCAGCAGGGTGGGTGATACGCAGTATTTT
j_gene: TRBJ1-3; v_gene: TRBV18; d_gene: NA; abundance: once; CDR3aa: CASSPPSVGRGNTIYF; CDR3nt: TGTGCCAGCTCACCTCCATCAGTGGGAAGGGGAAACACCATATATTTT